A single sample gave rise to the 29 T cell receptor beta chains below, sequenced in a study of blood T cell repertoires in COVID-19. TCRdb's copy holds only in-frame clones and misses some; the assay was immunoSEQ multiplex PCR. The data hold 200,000 to 300,000 clones, with approximately 90% observed a single time. Sequences were obtained from PBMCs or T cells enriched from blood (not recorded which). These receptors were taken from a man aged 45 to 65 who had been exposed to COVID-19.

Here the CDR3 reads CASSSEPGQSNEKLFF. The CDR3 DNA reads TGCGCCAGCAGCTCGGAGCCGGGACAGTCTAATGAAAAACTGTTTTTT. V and J are TRBV5-1 and TRBJ1-4, with 7 bases lining up with TRBD1. Germline V gene sequence: CDR1 SGHRS, CDR2 YFSETQ. With V trimmed by 3 bases and J by 3 bases, 8 bases remained unmatched. CDR3 length: 16 residues.

The chain joins TRBV7-3 to TRBJ2-5, with unresolved D. Germline V gene lookup returns CDR1 SGHTA and CDR2 FQGTGA. The CDR3 spans 14 residues. Trimming took off 4 bases at V and 5 bases at J, with 14 bases between the two ends. CDR3 region: CASSSSDLGETQYF. The CDR3 nucleotides are TGTGCCAGCAGCTCTTCTGACCTCGGGGAGACCCAGTACTTC.

V is TRBV29-1 and J is TRBJ1-4; the D is unclear. CDR3 length equals 13 residues. The germline CDR1 and CDR2 sequences are SQVTM and ANQGSEA. V lost 4 bases to trimming and J lost 7 bases, with 13 bases between them. CDR3 protein: CSVVESEGEKLFF. CDR3 DNA sequence: TGCAGCGTTGTAGAGTCAGAGGGTGAAAAACTGTTTTTT. Full variable domain (remainder filled in from reference TRBV29-1 and TRBJ1-4): SAVISQKPSRDICQRGTSLTIQCQVDSQVTMMFWYRQQPGQSLTLIATANQGSEATYESGFVIDKFPISRPNLTFSTLTVSNMSPEDSSIYLCSVVESEGEKLFFGSGTQLSVL.

This chain joins TRBV27 and TRBJ1-1, with a weak D call TRBD1 (5 bases). Between the trimmed V and J ends, which lost 5 bases and 1 base, there was a span of 14 bases. This CDR3 has 15 amino acids. Per germline, CDR1 MNHEY and CDR2 SMNVEV (reference sequence). In DNA form, the CDR3 reads TGTGCCAGCAGTGCCTCGGACACTGCGAACACTGAAGCTTTCTTT. It specifies CASSASDTANTEAFF.

V and J are TRBV18 and TRBJ2-2, with 8 positions matching TRBD1. V dropped 3 bases and J dropped 6; count of bases not matched to a gene: 6. Looked up from germline, CDR1 is KGHSH and CDR2 is LQKENI. The CDR3 consists of 15 residues. The CDR3 sequence is CASSPQTGAAGELFF. The CDR3 region has the DNA TGTGCCAGCTCACCCCAGACAGGGGCTGCCGGGGAGCTGTTTTTT.

The chain combines TRBV5-1 with TRBJ2-6, with D maybe TRBD1 (5 bases). Germline V lookup: CDR1 SGHRS, CDR2 YFSETQ. V lost 4 bases and J lost 4, with 12 bases in between. CDR3 length equals 15 residues. The chain's CDR3 is CASSGAGFGANVLTF. For the CDR3, the DNA is TGCGCCAGCAGCGGGGCAGGGTTCGGGGCCAACGTCCTGACTTTC.

The V gene is TRBV28, the J gene TRBJ1-5; D may be TRBD1 (6 bases). The V and J ends lost 2 bases and 3 bases respectively, with 8 bases between them. Germline CDR1 and CDR2: MDHEN and SYDVKM. The CDR3 has 14 residues. DNA of the CDR3: TGTGCCAGCAGTTTAGGACAGTTCAATCAGCCCCAGCATTTT. Protein: CASSLGQFNQPQHF.

J is TRBJ1-4 and V is TRBV30; 8 nucleotides align to TRBD1. Trimming at V came to 0 bases and at J to 7 bases, leaving 10 bases not matched to a gene. This CDR3 contains 16 residues. Germline lookup yields CDR1 GTSNPN and CDR2 SVGIG (reference sequence). The CDR3 reads CAWSVPPWQGAEKLFF. The CDR3 DNA follows: TGTGCCTGGAGTGTACCCCCTTGGCAGGGGGCTGAAAAACTGTTTTTT.

The chain recombines TRBV29-1 with TRBJ1-1; D uncertain. With 4 bases removed from V and 3 bases from J, the gap between germline ends came to 3 bases. This CDR3 is 10 amino acids long. Germline lookup yields CDR1 SQVTM and CDR2 ANQGSEA. The CDR3 nucleotides read TGCAGCGTTGCTGACACTGAAGCTTTCTTT. This codes for CSVADTEAFF.

The rearrangement uses TRBV2 and TRBJ2-7; TRBD1 agrees at 8 bases. This CDR3 contains 15 residues. Germline values: CDR1 SNHLY, CDR2 FYNNEI. The ends lost 6 bases at V and 3 bases at J; junction bases unmatched: 10. CDR3 nucleotide sequence: TGTGCCAGCAGAGGGGACAGGCATCCCGTCTACGAGCAGTACGTC. Protein: CASRGDRHPVYEQYV.

The rearrangement uses TRBV9 and TRBJ2-3; D may be TRBD2 (5 bases). The CDR3 is 14 residues long. Germline assignment: CDR1 SGDLS and CDR2 YYNGEE. Trimming took 3 bases from V and 0 from J, leaving 8 bases between them. The CDR3 nucleotides are TGTGCCAGCAGCGCAAGGACTAGCACAGATACGCAGTATTTT. It translates to CASSARTSTDTQYF.

The chain has TRBV5-1 and TRBJ1-5, with 7 bases matching TRBD1. This CDR3 is built from 15 residues. The germline gives CDR1 SGHRS, CDR2 YFSETQ. The V gene end was trimmed by 4 bases and the J gene end by 2 bases; junction bases not matched to a gene: 6. In nucleotides, the CDR3 is TGCGCCAGCAGCCCAATAACAGGGGGCAATCAGCCCCAGCATTTT. As protein: CASSPITGGNQPQHF. Full variable domain (outside the CDR3, taken from reference TRBV5-1 and TRBJ1-5): KAGVTQTPRYLIKTRGQQVTLSCSPISGHRSVSWYQQTPGQGLQFLFEYFSETQRNKGNFPGRFSGRQFSNSRSEMNVSTLELGDSALYLCASSPITGGNQPQHFGDGTRLSIL.

The gene calls are TRBV5-1 and TRBJ1-4, with D tentatively TRBD1 (6 bases). Trimming removed 0 bases at V and 8 bases at J, with 11 bases between. There are 14 residues in the CDR3. The germline CDR1 and CDR2 sequences are SGHRS and YFSETQ. CDR3 residues: CASSLVPGDEKLFF. DNA for the CDR3: TGCGCCAGCAGCTTGGTTCCAGGGGACGAAAAACTGTTTTTT.

This clone came up once. The chain recombines TRBV28 with TRBJ1-3; possibly TRBD1 for D (6 bases). V was trimmed by 3 bases and J by 4 bases, leaving 19 bases between them. Germline assignment: CDR1 MDHEN and CDR2 SYDVKM. The CDR3 loop spans 17 amino acids. This chain's CDR3 is CASSFQTGKVGGNTIYF. DNA of the CDR3: TGTGCCAGCAGTTTTCAAACAGGGAAGGTGGGAGGAAACACCATATATTTT.

The chain is built from TRBV2 and TRBJ1-2, with D tentatively TRBD1 (5 bases). The CDR3 totals 11 residues. The germline V and J ends were trimmed by 8 bases and 13 bases, with 17 bases remaining between them. Germline assignment: CDR1 SNHLY and CDR2 FYNNEI. The DNA of the CDR3 is TGTGCCAGCGCCGCACAGGTTTTCATCACCTTC. Translated, it gives CASAAQVFITF.

This chain joins TRBV27 and TRBJ1-1, with D uncertain. The CDR3 runs 13 residues. The germline CDR1 and CDR2 sequences are MNHEY and SMNVEV (reference sequence). Trimming took 6 bases from V and 3 from J, leaving 11 bases between them. The CDR3 reads CASRDTPYTEAFF. CDR3 in DNA: TGTGCCAGCAGAGACACCCCTTACACTGAAGCTTTCTTT.

The genes are TRBV2 and TRBJ2-7; D gene unclear. In germline, CDR1 is SNHLY, CDR2 FYNNEI. Trimming pared 2 bases from V and 2 bases from J, leaving 13 bases between. This CDR3 contains 15 residues. The CDR3 here is CASSESPVPAYEQYF. Here the CDR3 DNA reads TGTGCCAGCAGTGAAAGTCCGGTGCCCGCCTACGAGCAGTACTTC.

The gene calls are TRBV11-3 and TRBJ2-1, with 14 bases matching TRBD2. CDR3 length: 16 residues. Germline V gene sequence: CDR1 SGHNT, CDR2 YENEEA. Germline trimming cut 3 bases from V and 7 bases from J; bases unmatched to any gene: 5. The CDR3 DNA is TGTGCCAGCAGCTTGGGGACTAGCGGGAGTCGGAATGAGCAGTTCTTC. This gives the protein CASSLGTSGSRNEQFF.

The chain couples TRBV14 to TRBJ1-1; D not certain. The CDR3 contains 13 residues. Looked up from germline, CDR1 is SGHDN and CDR2 is FVKESK. Between the trimmed V and J ends, which lost 5 bases and 6 bases, there was a span of 13 bases. The CDR3 here is CASSSRSEPEAFF. The DNA for the CDR3 is TGTGCCAGCAGCTCACGATCCGAGCCTGAAGCTTTCTTT.

The gene calls are TRBV6-5 and TRBJ1-1, with no clear D. This CDR3 comprises 15 residues. The germline gives CDR1 MNHEY, CDR2 SVGAGI. V was cut by 9 bases and J by 0 bases, with 17 bases left in between. In DNA form, the CDR3 reads TGTGCCAGTACGGGTCTGGCCTATCTGAACACTGAAGCTTTCTTT. Translated: CASTGLAYLNTEAFF.

The rearrangement joins TRBV5-1 to TRBJ2-2; the match to TRBD2 covers 10 bases. The CDR3 has 16 residues. Germline V gene sequence: CDR1 SGHRS, CDR2 YFSETQ. Trimming removed 1 base from V and 6 bases from J; junction bases left unmatched: 6. CDR3 residues: CASSLRGLAGAGELFF. The CDR3 DNA is TGCGCCAGCAGCTTGAGGGGTCTAGCGGGAGCCGGGGAGCTGTTTTTT. The entire variable domain, with the rest obtained from reference TRBV5-1 and TRBJ2-2, is as follows: KAGVTQTPRYLIKTRGQQVTLSCSPISGHRSVSWYQQTPGQGLQFLFEYFSETQRNKGNFPGRFSGRQFSNSRSEMNVSTLELGDSALYLCASSLRGLAGAGELFFGEGSRLTVL.

CDR3 region: CASSPQGTEAFF. The CDR3 DNA reads TGTGCCAGCAGCCCACAGGGGACAGAAGCTTTCTTT. The rearrangement links TRBV6-5 to TRBJ1-1; TRBD1 aligns across 7 bases. Germline values: CDR1 MNHEY, CDR2 SVGAGI. The J segment lost 8 bases and the V segment lost 6 bases, leaving 6 bases of the junction unmatched. The CDR3 is 12 amino acids.

A remark on this clone: The sample contains more than one DNA sequence encoding this CDR3. The chain joins TRBV5-4 to TRBJ2-1; 8 nucleotides agree with TRBD1. Per the germline V gene, CDR1 is SGHNT and CDR2 is YYREEE (reference sequence). V dropped 3 bases and J dropped 9; count of bases not matched to a gene: 8. The CDR3 sequence is 14 residues long. The CDR3 DNA follows: TGTGCCAGCAGCTCGAAAACAGGGGGTGGTGAGCAGTTCTTC. Translation: CASSSKTGGGEQFF. The variable domain in full, completed from reference TRBV5-4 and TRBJ2-1, reads ETGVTQSPTHLIKTRGQQVTLRCSSQSGHNTVSWYQQALGQGPQFIFQYYREEENGRGNFPPRFSGLQFPNYSSELNVNALELDDSALYLCASSSKTGGGEQFFGPGTRLTVL.

The rearrangement joins TRBV7-8 to TRBJ1-2, with 11 bases fitting TRBD1. The junction had 2 bases not matched to a gene; V was cut back by 0 bases and J by 2 bases. The CDR3 contains 16 residues. Germline assignment: CDR1 SGHVS and CDR2 FQNEAQ. The CDR3 region is CASSLAGQGGNYGYTF. In DNA, the CDR3 is TGTGCCAGCAGCTTAGCGGGACAGGGGGGGAACTATGGCTACACCTTC.

This chain connects TRBV6-5 to TRBJ2-7, with D uncertain. Trimming took off 7 bases at V and 5 bases at J, with 21 bases between the two ends. The CDR3 consists of 15 residues. Germline V CDR1 and CDR2: MNHEY, SVGAGI. CDR3 sequence (DNA): TGTGCCAGCACTAAGATGACAATTTACGTTGACGAGCAGTACTTC. Translation gives CASTKMTIYVDEQYF.

V gene TRBV2 combines with J gene TRBJ1-3, with 8 bases identical to TRBD1. Germline loops: CDR1 SNHLY, CDR2 FYNNEI. V shed 3 bases, J shed 8 bases, and the junction held 0 bases outside the gene matches. The CDR3 has 12 amino acids. This CDR3 reads CASSDRGHTIYF. In DNA form, the CDR3 reads TGTGCCAGCAGTGACAGGGGGCACACCATATATTTT.

The genes are TRBV11-3 and TRBJ1-2; D is unclear. The CDR3 runs to 13 residues. Germline lookup yields CDR1 SGHNT and CDR2 YENEEA. The ends were cut back, 1 base at V and 7 bases at J, with 10 bases in the middle. The CDR3 reads CASSLAPWSGYTF. The CDR3 DNA sequence: TGTGCCAGCAGCTTAGCGCCCTGGAGTGGCTACACCTTC.

The V gene is TRBV7-8, the J gene TRBJ1-1; 8 bases are shared with TRBD1. CDR1 and CDR2 from the germline V gene are SGHVS and FQNEAQ. The V gene end was trimmed by 5 bases and the J gene end by 3 bases; junction bases not matched to a gene: 8. This CDR3 is 15 amino acids long. CDR3 in DNA: TGTGCCAGCAGCCTGCTCAGGGGGCCGGACACTGAAGCTTTCTTT. Its translation is CASSLLRGPDTEAFF.

This clone has only one observation. This rearrangement joins TRBV5-1 to TRBJ2-1, with a possible D match to TRBD1 (5 bases). The CDR3 totals 15 residues. Germline assignment: CDR1 SGHRS and CDR2 YFSETQ. V dropped 4 bases and J dropped 3 bases, with 14 bases sitting between them. CDR3 sequence: CASSPNRGFYNEQFF. In DNA form, the CDR3 reads TGCGCCAGCAGCCCGAATAGGGGATTCTACAATGAGCAGTTCTTC.